Listed below are T cell receptor beta chains from one sample, sequenced in a study of PD-L1 blockade in urothelial cancer. Profiled with immunoSEQ multiplex PCR; TCRdb holds only in-frame clones, not every one. The sample contains 50,000 or so clones, around 82% of which appear only once. The material sequenced was PBMCs, taken around atezolizumab (anti-PD-L1) treatment. Every receptor here comes from a man between 50 and 59 years old with urothelial cancer. Both conserved end residues are part of each CDR3. A D gene is named only where the DNA matches it firmly. Clone size is given for some rows only: seen once, a few or many times, or a class if the clone is expanded.

size: -; D: TRBD2; V: TRBV7-9; J: TRBJ2-7; DNA: TGTGCCAGCAGCTTAAACCTAGCGGGAGAAGGGGAGCAGTACTTC; CDR3: CASSLNLAGEGEQYF
size: -; D: TRBD2; V: TRBV29-1; J: TRBJ2-7; DNA: TGCAGCGTTGCTAGCGGGGGGCCTTCCTACGAGCAGTACTTC; CDR3: CSVASGGPSYEQYF
size: once; D: TRBD1; V: TRBV27; J: TRBJ1-2; DNA: TGTGCCAGCAGGCCCTCGGGACAGCTCTATGGCTACACCTTC; CDR3: CASRPSGQLYGYTF
size: once; D: TRBD2; V: TRBV9; J: TRBJ2-1; DNA: TGTGCCAGCAGCACAGCGGGGGTATCCTACAATGAGCAGTTCTTC; CDR3: CASSTAGVSYNEQFF
size: once; D: -; V: TRBV11-2; J: TRBJ1-1; DNA: TGTGCCAGCAGCTTCAGGGTGAACACTGAAGCTTTCTTT; CDR3: CASSFRVNTEAFF
size: -; D: -; V: TRBV28; J: TRBJ1-1; DNA: TGTGCCAGCACCCTCCAGAGGGCGCGGACTGAAGCTTTCTTT; CDR3: CASTLQRARTEAFF
size: -; D: -; V: TRBV21-1; J: TRBJ2-7; DNA: TGTGCCAGCAGCAAGGTCCGGGAGCAGTACTTC; CDR3: CASSKVREQYF
size: -; D: -; V: TRBV11-2; J: TRBJ2-7; DNA: TGTGCCAGCACCACGTCGAGTAGCGAGCAGTACTTC; CDR3: CASTTSSSEQYF
size: -; D: TRBD1; V: TRBV10-2; J: TRBJ1-1; DNA: TGCGCCAGCAGTGATCCGGGACAGGGAGACACTGAAGCTTTCTTT; CDR3: CASSDPGQGDTEAFF
size: -; D: TRBD2; V: TRBV9; J: TRBJ2-6; DNA: TGTGCCAGCACGAAGGGAGGGGCTGGGGCCAACGTCCTGACTTTC; CDR3: CASTKGGAGANVLTF
size: -; D: TRBD2; V: TRBV27; J: TRBJ2-7; DNA: TGTGCCAGCAGTTCGCCTAGCGGGGGGCAGTACTTC; CDR3: CASSSPSGGQYF
size: -; D: -; V: TRBV7-8; J: TRBJ1-3; DNA: TGTGCCAGCAGCTTCGGACAAATTGGAAACACCATATATTTT; CDR3: CASSFGQIGNTIYF
size: -; D: TRBD1; V: TRBV5-6; J: TRBJ1-6; DNA: TGTGCCAGCAGCCAGGGGGCCAGGCCCTATAATTCACCCCTCCACTTT; CDR3: CASSQGARPYNSPLHF
size: -; D: -; V: TRBV7-3; J: TRBJ1-2; DNA: TGTGCCAGCAGCTTTGGCCCAGAAAACTATGGCTACACCTTC; CDR3: CASSFGPENYGYTF
size: -; D: -; V: TRBV30; J: TRBJ2-7; DNA: TGTGCCTCGGACAGGAGGGGCCTAGCCTACGAGCAGTACTTC; CDR3: CASDRRGLAYEQYF
size: once; D: TRBD1; V: TRBV30; J: TRBJ1-6; DNA: TGTGCCTGGGGAGTGGGACAGCTACCTAATTCACCCCTCCACTTT; CDR3: CAWGVGQLPNSPLHF
size: -; D: -; V: TRBV5-1; J: TRBJ1-3; DNA: TGCGCCAGCAGCTTGGCCGCGGGAGCTGGAAACACCATATATTTT; CDR3: CASSLAAGAGNTIYF
size: -; D: TRBD1; V: TRBV5-6; J: TRBJ1-1; DNA: TGTGCCAGCAGCTCCGACAGACAGGGAAGGAGGGGCACTGAAGCTTTCTTT; CDR3: CASSSDRQGRRGTEAFF
size: -; D: -; V: TRBV6-5; J: TRBJ2-7; DNA: TGTGCCAGCAGCTCCTCCTCCTACGAGCAGTACTTC; CDR3: CASSSSSYEQYF
size: few; D: TRBD1; V: TRBV5-5; J: TRBJ1-1; DNA: TGTGCCAGCACCCGACAGGGAGGCACTGAAGCTTTCTTT; CDR3: CASTRQGGTEAFF
size: -; D: -; V: TRBV6-5; J: TRBJ2-7; DNA: TGTGCCAGCAGTTACCAAGGACAGAGCTACGAGCAGTACTTC; CDR3: CASSYQGQSYEQYF
size: few; D: -; V: TRBV30; J: TRBJ2-6; DNA: TGTGCCTGGAGCGGGGAGATGGCCGGGGCCAACGTCCTGACTTTC; CDR3: CAWSGEMAGANVLTF
size: few; D: -; V: TRBV5-6; J: TRBJ1-4; DNA: TGTGCCAGCAGCTTGGCAAGGACAGCAAGGGATGAAAAACTGTTTTTT; CDR3: CASSLARTARDEKLFF
size: -; D: TRBD1; V: TRBV5-1; J: TRBJ1-1; DNA: TGCGCCAGCAGATCCCCCCCGGGACAGGGATGGAACACTGAAGCTTTCTTT; CDR3: CASRSPPGQGWNTEAFF
size: -; D: TRBD2; V: TRBV9; J: TRBJ2-5; DNA: TGTGCCAGCAGCCCGTTGGGGGGAGGGGAGACCCAGTACTTC; CDR3: CASSPLGGGETQYF
size: -; D: TRBD1; V: TRBV18; J: TRBJ1-4; DNA: TGTGCCAGCTCACCCGGACAGGGTGATGAAAAACTGTTTTTT; CDR3: CASSPGQGDEKLFF
size: -; D: TRBD1; V: TRBV18; J: TRBJ2-7; DNA: TGTGCCAGCTCACCATCCCGGACAGGGAGCTCCTACGAGCAGTACTTC; CDR3: CASSPSRTGSSYEQYF
size: -; D: -; V: TRBV9; J: TRBJ1-4; DNA: TGTGCCAGCAGCGTAGTCTGGTCGGGGACACTTTTT; CDR3: CASSVVWSGTLF
size: -; D: TRBD1; V: TRBV4-1; J: TRBJ1-5; DNA: TGCGCCAGCAGCCAACTCGACAGGGGAGACAATCAGCCCCAGCATTTT; CDR3: CASSQLDRGDNQPQHF
size: -; D: -; V: TRBV6-1; J: TRBJ2-3; DNA: TGTGCCAGCAGTGTAACCAGCAGGGGTACAGATACGCAGTATTTT; CDR3: CASSVTSRGTDTQYF
size: -; D: TRBD1; V: TRBV6-5; J: TRBJ2-7; DNA: TGTGCCAGCAGTTACCGGGACAGGGGTTCCTACGAGCAGTACTTC; CDR3: CASSYRDRGSYEQYF
size: -; D: TRBD1; V: TRBV9; J: TRBJ1-4; DNA: TGTGCCAGCAGCTTCCGGGACAGGGTCAATGAAAAACTGTTTTTT; CDR3: CASSFRDRVNEKLFF
size: -; D: -; V: TRBV5-1; J: TRBJ2-1; DNA: TGCGCCAGCAGCTTGGGAGATATGAGCGGCTACAATGAGCAGTTCTTC; CDR3: CASSLGDMSGYNEQFF
size: few; D: -; V: TRBV5-6; J: TRBJ2-7; DNA: TGTGCCAGCAGCTTGTATGGTTCAGGGTCTGGCTCCTACGAGCAGTACTTC; CDR3: CASSLYGSGSGSYEQYF
size: -; D: -; V: TRBV7-9; J: TRBJ2-3; DNA: TGTGCCAGCAGCTTAGTGCCTAGCAGGGATACGCAGTATTTT; CDR3: CASSLVPSRDTQYF
size: few; D: TRBD1; V: TRBV7-2; J: TRBJ2-1; DNA: TGTGCCAGCAGACGAGAGGCAGGGGGCTTCAGGAATGAGCAGTTCTTC; CDR3: CASRREAGGFRNEQFF
size: -; D: -; V: TRBV7-2; J: TRBJ2-7; DNA: TGTGCCAGCAGCTCCGGGTCAACCTACGAGCAGTACTTC; CDR3: CASSSGSTYEQYF
size: once; D: TRBD2; V: TRBV28; J: TRBJ2-1; DNA: TGTGCCAGCAGTTTCGAGGCGGGAGTGCTCAATGAGCAGTTCTTC; CDR3: CASSFEAGVLNEQFF
size: -; D: -; V: TRBV27; J: TRBJ2-1; DNA: TGTGCCAGCAGTTCCTCGGGACTCGGTTACAATGAGCAGTTCTTC; CDR3: CASSSSGLGYNEQFF
size: once; D: -; V: TRBV19; J: TRBJ1-2; DNA: TGTGCCAGCACAACCACTAACTATGGCTACACCTTC; CDR3: CASTTTNYGYTF